These T cell receptor beta chains were read from a single sample in a study of T cells in Graves' hyperthyroidism and ophthalmopathy. TCRdb used MiXCR to reprocess the multiplex PCR reads, holding one entry per CDR3 protein. The table has under 300,000 distinct CDR3 sequences, roughly 15% seen once. Sequencing was performed on blood. The source is a woman aged 40 to 50 with Graves' hyperthyroidism. Both conserved end residues are part of each CDR3. D genes are given only for firm matches. Clone size is given for some rows only: seen once, a few or many times, or a class if the clone is expanded.

V,D,size,J,CDR3,DNA
TRBV9,NA,few,TRBJ1-6,CASSAGTQGSSSPLHF,TGTGCCAGCAGCGCCGGGACCCAGGGAAGTAGTTCACCCCTCCACTTT
TRBV29-1,NA,many,TRBJ1-2,CSAWGAGDYGYTF,TGCAGCGCCTGGGGCGCAGGGGATTATGGCTACACCTTC
TRBV13,TRBD1,NA,TRBJ1-6,CASSLGPGTGGSPLHF,TGTGCCAGCAGCTTAGGCCCAGGGACAGGGGGATCACCCCTCCACTTT
TRBV20-1,TRBD1,many,TRBJ2-7,CSANYQTGSSYEQYF,TGCAGTGCCAACTACCAGACAGGGTCCTCCTACGAGCAGTACTTC
TRBV27,NA,many,TRBJ2-2,CASRTIAEFANTGELFF,TGTGCCAGCAGAACGATAGCCGAGTTCGCGAACACCGGGGAGCTGTTTTTT
TRBV11-2,TRBD2,many,TRBJ2-4,CASSLVLAGANIQYF,TGTGCCAGCAGCTTAGTCCTAGCGGGGGCAAACATTCAGTACTTC
TRBV12-3/TRBV12-4,TRBD2,many,TRBJ2-5,CASSLWLAGDQYF,TGTGCCAGCAGTTTGTGGCTAGCGGGAGACCAGTACTTC
TRBV20-1,TRBD2,NA,TRBJ2-1,CSALGLAGGPRYNEQFF,TGCAGTGCCCTCGGACTAGCGGGAGGGCCACGGTACAATGAGCAGTTCTTC
TRBV19,NA,NA,TRBJ1-3,CASSIGAKGDLRTSGNTIYF,TGTGCCAGTAGTATAGGGGCTAAGGGGGACCTTCGAACCTCTGGAAACACCATATATTTT
TRBV18,NA,few,TRBJ2-7,CASSPSLIYEQYF,TGTGCCAGCTCACCATCCCTTATCTACGAGCAGTACTTC
TRBV3-1,NA,NA,TRBJ1-3,CASSQRLPSSGNTIYF,TGTGCCAGCAGCCAAAGACTTCCAAGCTCTGGAAACACCATATATTTT
TRBV28,NA,NA,TRBJ1-6,CASSLTQGSPLHF,TGTGCCAGCAGCCTCACACAAGGCTCACCCCTCCACTTT
TRBV6-1,TRBD2,NA,TRBJ2-3,CASTWTSGGLNTQYF,TGTGCCAGCACTTGGACTAGCGGGGGTTTGAATACGCAGTATTTT
TRBV6-1,TRBD1,many,TRBJ1-1,CASSPYGQGGNTEAFF,TGTGCCAGCAGTCCTTACGGACAGGGGGGCAACACTGAAGCTTTCTTT
TRBV5-1,NA,few,TRBJ1-6,CASRGGNNSPLHF,TGCGCCAGCAGAGGAGGGAATAATTCACCCCTCCACTTT
TRBV29-1,NA,NA,TRBJ1-4,CSVGSATIKTNEKLFF,TGCAGCGTTGGGAGCGCAACAATTAAGACTAATGAAAAACTGTTTTTT
TRBV28,NA,many,TRBJ1-1,CASSLGTTEAFF,TGTGCCAGCAGTTTAGGAACCACTGAAGCTTTCTTT
TRBV28,TRBD2,many,TRBJ2-1,CASSSWGLEISYNEQFF,TGTGCCAGCAGTTCCTGGGGACTAGAAATCTCCTACAATGAGCAGTTCTTC
TRBV6-1,NA,many,TRBJ1-2,CASSEAYYGYTF,TGTGCCAGCAGTGAGGCCTATTATGGCTACACCTTC
TRBV6-1,NA,many,TRBJ2-3,CASSRGQNTDTQYF,TGTGCCAGCAGCCGCGGACAGAACACAGATACGCAGTATTTT
TRBV28,NA,NA,TRBJ1-3,CASSFSGYRGNTIYF,TGTGCCAGCAGTTTTTCGGGGTATCGTGGAAACACCATATATTTT
TRBV15,NA,NA,TRBJ1-4,CATSPYRGAREKLFF,TGTGCCACCAGTCCCTACCGGGGGGCGCGGGAAAAACTGTTTTTT
TRBV6-2/TRBV6-3,TRBD2,NA,TRBJ2-2,CASSPGLVLNTGELFF,TGTGCCAGCAGTCCGGGACTAGTGTTGAACACCGGGGAGCTGTTTTTT
TRBV28,NA,NA,TRBJ1-2,CASSLVPGYGYTF,TGTGCCAGCAGTCTGGTCCCGGGCTATGGCTACACCTTC
TRBV30,TRBD1,many,TRBJ1-1,CAWMGGTGVNTEAFF,TGTGCCTGGATGGGCGGGACAGGGGTTAACACTGAAGCTTTCTTT
TRBV7-9,TRBD1,many,TRBJ2-5,CASSPDREQETQYF,TGTGCCAGCAGCCCGGACAGGGAACAAGAGACCCAGTACTTC
TRBV9,NA,few,TRBJ2-1,CASSVEADYNEQFF,TGTGCCAGCAGCGTAGAGGCGGACTACAATGAGCAGTTCTTC
TRBV7-2,NA,many,TRBJ2-1,CASSLGLVSYNEQFF,TGTGCCAGCAGCTTAGGCCTAGTATCCTACAATGAGCAGTTCTTC
TRBV18,NA,many,TRBJ1-1,CASSPISPNTEAFF,TGTGCCAGCTCACCAATTTCTCCGAACACTGAAGCTTTCTTT
TRBV12-5,NA,many,TRBJ2-3,CASALFPSTDTQYF,TGTGCTAGTGCCCTATTCCCTAGCACAGATACGCAGTATTTT
TRBV6-1,TRBD2,many,TRBJ2-1,CASSFSGMAHNEQFF,TGTGCCAGCAGTTTTAGCGGGATGGCACATAATGAGCAGTTCTTC
TRBV20-1,NA,many,TRBJ2-5,CSARIRRGLQETQYF,TGCAGTGCTAGAATCCGGAGGGGGCTTCAAGAGACCCAGTACTTC
TRBV19,TRBD1,NA,TRBJ1-4,CASSQKGTGAGGKLFF,TGTGCCAGTAGCCAAAAGGGGACAGGGGCCGGGGGAAAACTGTTTTTT
TRBV24-1,TRBD1,few,TRBJ1-2,CATSSQGQGKSGGYGYTF,TGTGCCACCAGTTCCCAGGGACAGGGAAAGAGTGGGGGCTATGGCTACACCTTC
TRBV7-9,NA,few,TRBJ2-2,CASSLSIAANTGELFF,TGTGCCAGCAGCTTATCTATAGCAGCAAACACCGGGGAGCTGTTTTTT